The clone carrying this T cell receptor beta chain was counted only a few times. TCRdb independently ran MiXCR on the RACE reads; one entry per CDR3 protein. The sample consists of 85,000 to 90,000 distinct CDR3 sequences, 8% to 10% of them appearing once. This sample is part of a study of human T cells and chemical hapten exposure. V was cut by 4 bases and J by 5 bases, with 14 bases left in between. The CDR3 has 13 amino acids. Per germline, CDR1 GTSNPN and CDR2 SVGIG (reference sequence). The time point is: pre-sensitization, week 0. The sample's treatment: therapeutic diphenylcyclopropenone sensitization with weekly scalp DPC.

The receptor comes from a woman in her thirties or forties with alopecia areata. Some clones in this sample may be carry-over from other donors' samples. The specimen comprised whole blood, sampled in connection with sensitization to the hapten diphenylcyclopropenone (DPC). This sequence joins TRBV30 and TRBJ1-1; TRBD1 is a possible D gene (5 bases). This CDR3 reads CAWTQGGVTEAFF. The CDR3 DNA reads as TGTGCCTGGACGCAGGGTGGTGTGACTGAAGCTTTCTTT.